The next 11 T cell receptor beta chains were all read from a single sample in a study of beta chain features in type 1 diabetes. Findings of the study overall: Type 1 diabetes patients showed a moderate but significant shortening of TCRB CDR3s in all four CD4+ subsets.

The entirety of the isolated RNA underwent reverse transcription, so expressed TCRB transcripts were sequenced. Assay used: immunoSEQ multiplex PCR; TCRdb lists only in-frame clones, some missing. Here the sample spans hundreds of thousands of clones, roughly 9% being singletons. Antigen specificity for these receptors is unknown. Sequencing input: central memory CD4+ T cells from blood. The receptors stem from a young man with type 1 diabetes.

This chain connects TRBV19 to TRBJ1-5; no clear D. Per germline, CDR1 LNHDA and CDR2 SQIVND (reference sequence). V shed 1 base and J shed 3 bases, with 16 bases lying between them. The CDR3 is 17 residues long. The CDR3 protein is CASSIGGGYRLNQPQHF. For the CDR3, the DNA is TGTGCCAGTAGTATAGGCGGAGGGTATAGGCTCAATCAGCCCCAGCATTTT.

This clone turned up a few times. The chain combines TRBV27 with TRBJ2-5; TRBD2 aligns across 9 bases. V was pared by 2 bases and J by 5 bases, with 3 bases of the junction left unmatched. Germline V gene data show CDR1 as MNHEY and CDR2 as SMNVEV (reference sequence). The CDR3 has 14 residues. For the CDR3, the DNA is TGTGCCAGCAGTTTACGTAGCGGGGGTGAGACCCAGTACTTC. Protein sequence: CASSLRSGGETQYF.

This clone has more than one count but fewer than ten. The gene calls are TRBV9 and TRBJ2-2; 10 bases line up with TRBD1. The V and J ends lost 0 bases and 5 bases, in that order; junction bases with no gene match: 7. There are 17 residues in the CDR3. Germline V lookup: CDR1 SGDLS, CDR2 YYNGEE. The CDR3 region has the DNA TGTGCCAGCAGCGTAGGTGTCTTGGGACAGGGGACCGGGGAGCTGTTTTTT. Protein: CASSVGVLGQGTGELFF. Filled out from reference TRBV9 and TRBJ2-2, the complete variable domain reads DSGVTQTPKHLITATGQRVTLRCSPRSGDLSVYWYQQSLDQGLQFLIQYYNGEERAKGNILERFSAQQFPDLHSELNLSSLELGDSALYFCASSVGVLGQGTGELFFGEGSRLTVL.

This clone was seen more than once but under ten times. V and J are TRBV2 and TRBJ2-1; TRBD2 matches 8 bases. This CDR3 comprises 15 residues. Germline V lookup: CDR1 SNHLY, CDR2 FYNNEI. Trimming removed 6 bases from V and 6 bases from J; junction bases left unmatched: 10. CDR3 DNA: TGTGCCAGCAGGACGGGACTAGATGGTAGCAATGAGCAGTTCTTC. Translating gives CASRTGLDGSNEQFF.

This clone was seen a handful of times. V gene TRBV28 combines with J gene TRBJ2-5; 7 bases match TRBD1. The V gene end was trimmed by 4 bases and the J gene end by 4 bases; junction bases not matched to a gene: 9. CDR1 is MDHEN, CDR2 SYDVKM, per germline. The CDR3 loop spans 15 amino acids. This CDR3 is CASSSPSRQGETQYF. The CDR3, as DNA: TGTGCCAGCAGTTCCCCGTCCCGACAGGGAGAGACCCAGTACTTC.

This clone was seen a few times. The CDR3 sequence is CASTGPGRKNTEAFF. The CDR3 coding sequence is TGTGCCAGTACGGGACCCGGGAGGAAGAACACTGAAGCTTTCTTT. The gene calls are TRBV19 and TRBJ1-1; D perhaps matches TRBD1 (5 bases). Germline V gene lookup returns CDR1 LNHDA and CDR2 SQIVND (reference sequence). The CDR3 loop spans 15 amino acids. The V gene lost 7 bases and the J gene lost 1 base, with 16 bases spanning the gap.

This clone was counted ten times or more. The genes are TRBV19 and TRBJ2-6, with D maybe TRBD1 (5 bases). The CDR3 runs to 15 residues. From germline, CDR1 is LNHDA and CDR2 SQIVND (reference sequence). V was clipped by 6 bases and J by 5 bases, with 14 bases between them. CDR3 residues: CASRLGVSWANVLTF. The CDR3 nucleotides are TGTGCCAGTAGGCTAGGGGTTAGCTGGGCCAACGTCCTGACTTTC.

The chain carries TRBV5-1 and TRBJ2-3; D is possibly TRBD1 (5 bases). CDR3 length: 15 residues. Germline lookup yields CDR1 SGHRS and CDR2 YFSETQ. V lost 4 bases and J lost 1, with 13 bases in between. The DNA of the CDR3 is TGCGCCAGCAGCGACCCCCAGGGCGGCACAGATACGCAGTATTTT. Its translation: CASSDPQGGTDTQYF.

There are many counts of this clone. The chain employs TRBV27 and TRBJ2-4; tentatively, D is TRBD1 or TRBD2 (5 bases each). V lost 3 bases and J 7 bases, leaving 13 bases between the germline ends. The germline gives CDR1 MNHEY, CDR2 SMNVEV (reference sequence). The CDR3 loop spans 14 amino acids. Here the CDR3 reads CASSLKGWGNIQYF. DNA of the CDR3: TGTGCCAGCAGTTTGAAGGGATGGGGGAACATTCAGTACTTC.

V and J are TRBV7-9 and TRBJ2-7, with 12 bases aligning to TRBD2. The germline gives CDR1 SEHNR, CDR2 FQNEAQ (reference sequence). The J segment lost 6 bases and the V segment lost 5 bases, leaving 8 bases of the junction unmatched. The length of the CDR3 is 15 residues. The CDR3 DNA follows: TGTGCCAGCAGCCCTCCGGGACTAGCGGGCTCCGAGCAGTACTTC. It encodes CASSPPGLAGSEQYF.

This clone has only a few counts. V and J are TRBV30 and TRBJ1-4, with D tentatively TRBD1 (5 bases). Trimming stripped 7 bases from V and 11 bases from J, with 17 bases between. CDR1 and CDR2 (germline): GTSNPN, SVGIG (reference sequence). This CDR3 spans 12 amino acids. The CDR3 sequence is CAFQGGDGKLFF. CDR3 coding DNA: TGTGCCTTTCAGGGAGGGGACGGGAAACTGTTTTTT.